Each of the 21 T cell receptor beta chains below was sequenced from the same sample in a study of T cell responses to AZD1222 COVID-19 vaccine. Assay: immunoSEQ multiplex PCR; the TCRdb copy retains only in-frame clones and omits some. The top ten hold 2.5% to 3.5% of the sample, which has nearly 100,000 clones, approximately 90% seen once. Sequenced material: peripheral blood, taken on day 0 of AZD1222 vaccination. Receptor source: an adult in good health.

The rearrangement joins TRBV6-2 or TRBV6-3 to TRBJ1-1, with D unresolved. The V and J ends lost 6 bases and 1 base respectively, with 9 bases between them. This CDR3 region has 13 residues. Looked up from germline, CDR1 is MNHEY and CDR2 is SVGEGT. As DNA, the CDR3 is TGTGCCAGCAGCCCCGGGGAGAACACTGAAGCTTTCTTT. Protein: CASSPGENTEAFF.

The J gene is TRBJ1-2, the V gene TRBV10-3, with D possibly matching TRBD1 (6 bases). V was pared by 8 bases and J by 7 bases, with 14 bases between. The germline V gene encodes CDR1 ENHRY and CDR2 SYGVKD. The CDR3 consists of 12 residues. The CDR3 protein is CAIRSLGAGYTF. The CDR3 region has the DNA TGTGCCATCCGGTCGTTGGGGGCTGGCTACACCTTC.

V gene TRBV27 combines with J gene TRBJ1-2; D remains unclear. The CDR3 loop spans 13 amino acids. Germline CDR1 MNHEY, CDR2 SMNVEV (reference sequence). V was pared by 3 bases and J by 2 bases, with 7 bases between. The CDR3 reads CASSLVGNYGYTF. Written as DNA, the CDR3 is TGTGCCAGCAGTTTGGTAGGGAACTATGGCTACACCTTC.

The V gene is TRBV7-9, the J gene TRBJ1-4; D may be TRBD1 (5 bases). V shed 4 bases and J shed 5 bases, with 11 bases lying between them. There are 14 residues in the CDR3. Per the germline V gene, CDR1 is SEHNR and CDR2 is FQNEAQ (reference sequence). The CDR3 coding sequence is TGTGCCAGCAGCTCGGGACTTAACAATGAAAAACTGTTTTTT. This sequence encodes CASSSGLNNEKLFF.

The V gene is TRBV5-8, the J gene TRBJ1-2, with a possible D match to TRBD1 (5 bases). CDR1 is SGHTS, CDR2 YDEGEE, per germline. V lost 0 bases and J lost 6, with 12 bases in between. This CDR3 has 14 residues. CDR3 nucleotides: TGTGCCAGCAGCTTGGGTGGGGACTCGGATGGCTACACCTTC. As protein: CASSLGGDSDGYTF. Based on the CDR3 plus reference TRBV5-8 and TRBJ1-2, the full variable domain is EAGVTQSPTHLIKTRGQQATLRCSPISGHTSVYWYQQALGLGLQFLLWYDEGEERNRGNFPPRFSGRQFPNYSSELNVNALELEDSALYLCASSLGGDSDGYTFGSGTRLTVV.

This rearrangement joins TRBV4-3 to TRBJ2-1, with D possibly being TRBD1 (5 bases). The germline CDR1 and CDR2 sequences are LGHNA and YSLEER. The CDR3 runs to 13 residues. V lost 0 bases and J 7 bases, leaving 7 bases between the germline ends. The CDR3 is CASSQDKGNEQFF. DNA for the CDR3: TGCGCCAGCAGCCAAGATAAGGGGAATGAGCAGTTCTTC.

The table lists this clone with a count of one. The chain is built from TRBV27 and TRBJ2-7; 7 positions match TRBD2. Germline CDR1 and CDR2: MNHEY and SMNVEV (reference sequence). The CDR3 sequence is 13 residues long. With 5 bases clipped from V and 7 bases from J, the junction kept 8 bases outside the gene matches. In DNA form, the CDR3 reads TGTGCCAGCAGTCCTATAGTGGGAGGGGAGCAGTACTTC. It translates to CASSPIVGGEQYF.

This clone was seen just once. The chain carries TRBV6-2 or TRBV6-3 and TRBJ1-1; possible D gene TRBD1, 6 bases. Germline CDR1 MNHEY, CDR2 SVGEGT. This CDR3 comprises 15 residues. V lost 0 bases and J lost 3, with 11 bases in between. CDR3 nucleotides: TGTGCCAGCAGTTACTCGGGGGCGGCGTACACTGAAGCTTTCTTT. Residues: CASSYSGAAYTEAFF.

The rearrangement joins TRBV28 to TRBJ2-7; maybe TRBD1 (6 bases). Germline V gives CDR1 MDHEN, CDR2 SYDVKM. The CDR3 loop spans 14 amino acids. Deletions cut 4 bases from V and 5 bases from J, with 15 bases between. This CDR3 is CASSYTRTVNEQYF. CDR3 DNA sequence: TGTGCCAGCAGTTATACTCGGACAGTGAACGAGCAGTACTTC. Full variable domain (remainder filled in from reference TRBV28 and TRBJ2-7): DVKVTQSSRYLVKRTGEKVFLECVQDMDHENMFWYRQDPGLGLRLIYFSYDVKMKEKGDIPEGYSVSREKKERFSLILESASTNQTSMYLCASSYTRTVNEQYFGPGTRLTVT.

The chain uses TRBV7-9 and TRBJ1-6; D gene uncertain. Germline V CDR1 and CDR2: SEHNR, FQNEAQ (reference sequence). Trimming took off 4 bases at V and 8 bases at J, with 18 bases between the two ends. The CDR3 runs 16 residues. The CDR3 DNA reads TGTGCCAGCAGCTCGGGGATAGGAGCTATGGATTCACCCCTCCACTTT. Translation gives CASSSGIGAMDSPLHF.

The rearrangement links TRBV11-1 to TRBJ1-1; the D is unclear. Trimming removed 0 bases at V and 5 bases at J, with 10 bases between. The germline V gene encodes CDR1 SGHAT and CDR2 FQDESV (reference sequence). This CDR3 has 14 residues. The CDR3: CASSLAVLGTEAFF. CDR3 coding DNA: TGTGCCAGCAGCTTAGCAGTCCTGGGGACTGAAGCTTTCTTT.

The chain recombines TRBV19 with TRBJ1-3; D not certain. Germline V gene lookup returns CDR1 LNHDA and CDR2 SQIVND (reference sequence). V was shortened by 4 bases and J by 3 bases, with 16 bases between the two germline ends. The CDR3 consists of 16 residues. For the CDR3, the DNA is TGTGCCAGTAGTACCCTCTTAGAGGGTCTTGGAAACACCATATATTTT. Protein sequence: CASSTLLEGLGNTIYF.

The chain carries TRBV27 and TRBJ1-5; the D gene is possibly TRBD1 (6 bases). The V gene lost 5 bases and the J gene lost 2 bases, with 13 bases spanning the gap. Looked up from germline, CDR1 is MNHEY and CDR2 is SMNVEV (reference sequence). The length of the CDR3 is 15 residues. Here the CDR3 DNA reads TGTGCCAGCAGTCCCAGCAGGGGTGGCAATCAGCCCCAGCATTTT. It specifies CASSPSRGGNQPQHF.

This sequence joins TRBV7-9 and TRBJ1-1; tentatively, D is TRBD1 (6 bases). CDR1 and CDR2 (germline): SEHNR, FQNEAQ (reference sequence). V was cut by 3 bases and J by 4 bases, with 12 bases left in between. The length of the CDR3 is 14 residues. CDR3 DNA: TGTGCCAGCAGCTTTCCGACCAGGGGCACTGAAGCTTTCTTT. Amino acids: CASSFPTRGTEAFF.

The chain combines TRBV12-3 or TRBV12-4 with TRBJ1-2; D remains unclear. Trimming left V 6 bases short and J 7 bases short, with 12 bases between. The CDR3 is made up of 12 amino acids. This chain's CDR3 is CASSSDFGGYTF. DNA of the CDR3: TGTGCCAGCAGCTCAGATTTCGGTGGCTACACCTTC.

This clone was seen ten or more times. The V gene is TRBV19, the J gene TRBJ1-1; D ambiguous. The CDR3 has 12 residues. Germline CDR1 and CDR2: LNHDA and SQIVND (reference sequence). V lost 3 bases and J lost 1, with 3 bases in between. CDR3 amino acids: CASSIPNTEAFF. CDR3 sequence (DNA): TGTGCCAGTAGTATCCCGAACACTGAAGCTTTCTTT. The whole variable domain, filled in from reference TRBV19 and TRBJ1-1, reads DGGITQSPKYLFRKEGQNVTLSCEQNLNHDAMYWYRQDPGQGLRLIYYSQIVNDFQKGDIAEGYSVSREKKESFPLTVTSAQKNPTAFYLCASSIPNTEAFFGQGTRLTVV.

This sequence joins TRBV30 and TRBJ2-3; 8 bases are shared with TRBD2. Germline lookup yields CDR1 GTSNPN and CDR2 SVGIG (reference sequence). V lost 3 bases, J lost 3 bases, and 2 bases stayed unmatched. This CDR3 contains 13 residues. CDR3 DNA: TGTGCCTGGAGCGGGGGGGAGACAGATACGCAGTATTTT. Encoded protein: CAWSGGETDTQYF.

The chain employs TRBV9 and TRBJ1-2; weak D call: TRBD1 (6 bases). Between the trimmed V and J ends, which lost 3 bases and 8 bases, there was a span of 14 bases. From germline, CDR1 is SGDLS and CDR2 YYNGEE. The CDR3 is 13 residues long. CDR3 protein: CASSARDTGGYTF. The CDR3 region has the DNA TGTGCCAGCAGCGCCAGGGACACGGGCGGCTACACCTTC.

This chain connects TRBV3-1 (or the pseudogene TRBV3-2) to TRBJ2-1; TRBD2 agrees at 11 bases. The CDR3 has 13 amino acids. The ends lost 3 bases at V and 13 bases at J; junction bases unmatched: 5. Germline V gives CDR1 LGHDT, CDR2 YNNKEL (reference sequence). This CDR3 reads CASSHDLAGGQFF. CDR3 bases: TGTGCCAGCAGCCACGACCTAGCGGGGGGCCAGTTCTTC.

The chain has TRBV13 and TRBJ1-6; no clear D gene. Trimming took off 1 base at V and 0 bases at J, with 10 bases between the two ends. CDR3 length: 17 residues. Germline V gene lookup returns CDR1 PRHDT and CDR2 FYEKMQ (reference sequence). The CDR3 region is CASSLVGNSSYNSPLHF. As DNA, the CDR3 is TGTGCCAGCAGCTTAGTCGGCAACAGCTCCTATAATTCACCCCTCCACTTT.

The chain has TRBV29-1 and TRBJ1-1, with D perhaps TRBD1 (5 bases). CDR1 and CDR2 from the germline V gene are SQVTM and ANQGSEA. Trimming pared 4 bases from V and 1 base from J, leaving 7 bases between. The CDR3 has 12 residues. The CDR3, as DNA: TGCAGCGTTGGGGACCAGAACACTGAAGCTTTCTTT. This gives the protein CSVGDQNTEAFF.